One and the same sample provided the 30 T cell receptor beta chains below, sequenced in a study of blood T cells in healthy people across ages. Using a J-beta primer mix together with a sample-barcoded 5' primer, a second PCR was run for about 6 to 12 cycles. MiXCR, applied by TCRdb to the 5' RACE reads, yields one record per CDR3 protein. The table has 650,000 or so distinct CDR3 sequences, roughly half seen once; the top ten hold about 14%. The sequenced sample was blood. The receptors were gathered from a woman older than 75 in good health.

This clonotype was seen a single time. The V gene is TRBV12-3 or TRBV12-4, the J gene TRBJ2-4; D perhaps matches TRBD2 (5 bases). The DNA end favors TRBJ2-7, so the J call may be wrong. The CDR3 spans 15 residues. The CDR3 sequence: CASSTLAPSMSEQYF. The CDR3 DNA reads as TGTGCCAGCAGTACCCTAGCCCCCTCTATGAGCGAGCAGTACTTC.

This clonotype showed up just a few times. The chain combines TRBV2 with TRBJ2-2; tentative D call: TRBD2 (6 bases). The length of the CDR3 is 13 residues. The germline gives CDR1 SNHLY, CDR2 FYNNEI. V gave up 6 bases and J gave up 7 bases, with 12 bases separating them. The CDR3 DNA reads TGTGCCAGCAGGGGGGACTCCAGCGGGGAGCTGTTTTTT. It yields the protein CASRGDSSGELFF.

The chain is built from TRBV29-1 and TRBJ2-2, with D perhaps matching TRBD2 (7 bases). CDR1 is SQVTM and CDR2 is ANQGSEA in the germline V gene. The CDR3 covers 18 residues. V shed 2 bases and J shed 5 bases, with 24 bases lying between them. The CDR3 region has the DNA TGCAGCGTTGAACTGGGGGGGCTCGGTCTAGCGGCAACCGGGGAGCTGTTTTTT. Translation: CSVELGGLGLAATGELFF.

In regard to this clonotype: It may be a read error: a sequence one base away is much more abundant. The CDR3 nucleotides read TGTGCCAGCAGTGATGGATCTGTGGAGACCCAGTTCTTC. Amino acid sequence: CASSDGSVETQFF. The chain employs TRBV2 and TRBJ2-1, with unresolved D. Per the germline V gene, CDR1 is SNHLY and CDR2 is FYNNEI. The CDR3 covers 13 residues. V was clipped by 3 bases and J by 13 bases, with 16 bases between them.

The chain recombines TRBV20-1 with TRBJ2-2; TRBD1 aligns across 7 bases. In germline, CDR1 is DFQATT, CDR2 SNEGSKA (reference sequence). The J segment lost 7 bases and the V segment lost 5 bases, leaving 10 bases of the junction unmatched. The CDR3 has 14 amino acids. In nucleotides, the CDR3 is TGCAGTGCTTTTACAGGGGCGATCGACGGGGAGCTGTTTTTT. Its protein product is CSAFTGAIDGELFF.

The V and J genes are TRBV11-2 and TRBJ2-5; 8 bases line up with TRBD2. V gave up 5 bases and J gave up 11 bases; unmatched junction bases: 25. This CDR3 contains 18 residues. Germline CDR1 SGHAT, CDR2 FQNNGV. The CDR3 spells CASSRSHTSGLSYNEQYF. CDR3 nucleotide sequence: TGTGCCAGCAGCCGGTCCCATACTAGCGGACTCTCCTACAATGAGCAGTACTTC. Looking up the rest from reference TRBV11-2 and TRBJ2-5 gives the full variable domain: EAGVAQSPRYKIIEKRQSVAFWCNPISGHATLYWYQQILGQGPKLLIQFQNNGVVDDSQLPKDRFSAERLKGVDSTLKIQPAKLEDSAVYLCASSRSHTSGLSYNEQYFGPGTRLLVL.

A word on this clonotype: One end of the junction fails to match germline, which may point to a read error. In nucleotides, the CDR3 is TGCGCCAGCAGCTTGGCCCCCGACCAGTCCTCCGAGCAGTACTTC. Residues: CASSLAPDQSSEQYF. The chain has TRBV5-1 and TRBJ2-4; D call uncertain. The better agreement between TRBJ2-7 and the DNA end casts doubt on the J call. The CDR3 runs 15 residues. Germline V CDR1 and CDR2: SGHRS, YFSETQ.

This clonotype was seen only a few times. The rearrangement joins TRBV21-1 to TRBJ1-1. TRBV21-1 is a known pseudogene. CDR3 length: 12 amino acids. The CDR3 region is CASSKAEGRAFF. Here the CDR3 DNA reads TGTGCCAGCAGCAAAGCCGAGGGTAGGGCTTTCTTT.

This clonotype was seen repeatedly, ten times or more. This chain links TRBV3-1 with TRBJ1-6, with D maybe TRBD1 (5 bases). CDR3 length: 15 amino acids. Germline loops: CDR1 LGHDT, CDR2 YNNKEL (reference sequence). V dropped 4 bases and J dropped 4 bases, with 11 bases sitting between them. CDR3 nucleotide sequence: TGTGCCAGCAGCCGACAGACAGATTATAATTCACCCCTCCACTTT. This translates into CASSRQTDYNSPLHF. Together with reference TRBV3-1 and TRBJ1-6, the CDR3 gives the full variable domain: DTAVSQTPKYLVTQMGNDKSIKCEQNLGHDTMYWYKQDSKKFLKIMFSYNNKELIINETVPNRFSPKSPDKAHLNLHINSLELGDSAVYFCASSRQTDYNSPLHFGNGTRLTVT.

Worth noting for this clonotype: A much larger clone lies a single base off, so this may be a read error. The gene calls are TRBV20-1 and TRBJ2-7; the match to TRBD1 covers 7 bases. The CDR3 is 12 amino acids. The germline V gene encodes CDR1 DFQATT and CDR2 SNEGSKA (reference sequence). The CDR3 nucleotides read TGCAGTGCACACCGGGACAGTAACGAGCGGTACTTC. Protein product: CSAHRDSNERYF.

V usage is TRBV12-3 or TRBV12-4 and J usage is TRBJ1-2; 8 bases line up with TRBD1. CDR3 length: 18 amino acids. V lost 10 bases to trimming and J lost 0 bases; unmatched junction nucleotides: 19. The CDR3 DNA reads TGTGCCACCAAATTCAGGCGGACAGGGACTCTAGCTAACTATGGCTACACCTTC. This gives the protein CATKFRRTGTLANYGYTF.

This clonotype was detected ten times or more. The chain has TRBV24-1 and TRBJ2-1; D possibly corresponds to TRBD2 (7 bases). Trimming stripped 4 bases from V and 6 bases from J, with 15 bases between. Germline-derived CDR1 and CDR2 are KGHDR and SFDVKD. The length of the CDR3 is 15 residues. CDR3 bases: TGTGCCACCAGTGACCACGGACTAGGGGGCAATGAGCAGTTCTTC. Its protein product is CATSDHGLGGNEQFF.

This clonotype was recorded a few times. The genes are TRBV5-1 and TRBJ1-3, with TRBD1 identical over 8 bases. V lost 0 bases, J lost 2 bases, and 4 bases stayed unmatched. Looked up from germline, CDR1 is SGHRS and CDR2 is YFSETQ. This CDR3 is built from 16 residues. The CDR3 loop reads CASSLGPGGTGNTIYF. As DNA, the CDR3 is TGCGCCAGCAGCTTGGGTCCAGGGGGCACTGGAAACACCATATATTTT.

The genes are TRBV7-2 and TRBJ2-5; D unclear. Germline values: CDR1 SGHTA, CDR2 FQGNSA. V gave up 4 bases and J gave up 11 bases, with 11 bases separating them. The CDR3 runs 11 residues. The CDR3 spells CASSYAHEQYF. DNA of the CDR3: TGTGCCAGCAGCTACGCTCATGAGCAGTACTTC.

The rearrangement joins TRBV29-1 to TRBJ2-7, with 12 bases that match TRBD1. With V trimmed by 6 bases and J by 5 bases, 11 bases remained unmatched. CDR1 is SQVTM, CDR2 ANQGSEA, per germline. CDR3 length: 15 amino acids. The CDR3 region has the DNA TGCAGCGTCCACCTGACGGGACAGGGGGCTGACGAGCAGTACTTC. It specifies CSVHLTGQGADEQYF.

The count of this clonotype is one. This rearrangement joins TRBV3-1 to TRBJ1-5; D call uncertain. Deletions cut 3 bases from V and 0 bases from J, with 6 bases between. This CDR3 is 14 amino acids long. Germline CDR1 and CDR2: LGHDT and YNNKEL (reference sequence). CDR3 nucleotide sequence: TGTGCCAGCAGCCAGTTGAATAGCAATCAGCCCCAGCATTTT. Its translation: CASSQLNSNQPQHF.

This clonotype was detected only a few times. This rearrangement joins TRBV12-3 or TRBV12-4 to TRBJ1-6; 7 nucleotides agree with TRBD1. Losses at the gene ends were 6 bases for V and 7 bases for J; bases not matched to a gene: 12. The CDR3 runs to 16 residues. The CDR3, as DNA: TGTGCCAGCAGATCCCTTGGGACAGCCAAGAATTCACCCCTCCACTTT. Its protein product is CASRSLGTAKNSPLHF.

A note on this clonotype: Compared with germline, one end of the junction differs, possibly owing to a read error. CDR3 amino acids: CSARGRQGTTYEQSF. The CDR3 coding sequence is TGCAGTGCTAGGGGGAGACAGGGAACTACCTACGAGCAGTCCTTC. J is TRBJ2-7 and V is TRBV20-1; 7 bases match TRBD1. CDR1 and CDR2 (germline): DFQATT, SNEGSKA (reference sequence). The CDR3 extends over 15 amino acids.

As for this clonotype: A much larger clone differs from this one at a single base, so this may be a read error. The V gene is TRBV20-1, the J gene TRBJ2-1; TRBD1 agrees at 8 bases. Germline trimming cut 6 bases from V and 10 bases from J; bases unmatched to any gene: 5. Germline V CDR1 and CDR2: DFQATT, SNEGSKA (reference sequence). The CDR3 runs 11 residues. This chain's CDR3 is CSAGQAYEQFF. CDR3 DNA sequence: TGCAGTGCGGGACAGGCTTACGAGCAGTTCTTC.

Ten or more counts support this clonotype. The chain couples TRBV20-1 to TRBJ2-7; possible D gene TRBD2, 5 bases. Germline CDR1 reads DFQATT; CDR2 reads SNEGSKA (reference sequence). The CDR3 has 12 residues. Trimming removed 4 bases at V and 5 bases at J, with 12 bases between. The CDR3 loop reads CSATLQTNEQYF. CDR3 DNA: TGCAGTGCTACCCTCCAGACTAACGAGCAGTACTTC.

The chain uses TRBV29-1 and TRBJ2-7, with a possible D match to TRBD1 (5 bases). CDR1 and CDR2 from the germline V gene are SQVTM and ANQGSEA. V lost 5 bases and J lost 0, with 11 bases in between. This CDR3 is 13 amino acids long. CDR3: CSVWAGPSYEQYF. The DNA for the CDR3 is TGCAGCGTTTGGGCAGGGCCCTCCTACGAGCAGTACTTC.

The genes are TRBV6-6 and TRBJ2-4; D not resolved. Gene TRBJ2-5 matches the end of the DNA better, so the J call may be wrong. This CDR3 has 16 residues. Germline V gene sequence: CDR1 MNHNY, CDR2 SVGAGI (reference sequence). CDR3 DNA sequence: TGTGCCAGCAGTTACTCGATCGCCAGCTACGGGGAGACCCAGTACTTC. It encodes CASSYSIASYGETQYF.

Many counts were recorded for this clonotype. This sequence joins TRBV27 and TRBJ1-4; 9 nucleotides match TRBD1. V lost 2 bases, J lost 13 bases, and 5 bases stayed unmatched. This CDR3 is built from 13 residues. The germline V gene encodes CDR1 MNHEY and CDR2 SMNVEV (reference sequence). CDR3 protein: CASSLGTGSGLFF. The CDR3 nucleotides are TGTGCCAGCAGTTTAGGGACAGGGAGTGGACTGTTTTTT.

In regard to this clonotype: Possible read error: a much larger clone is one base away. V is TRBV20-1 and J is TRBJ1-2, with unresolved D. This CDR3 is built from 13 residues. Germline loops: CDR1 DFQATT, CDR2 SNEGSKA (reference sequence). CDR3 amino acids: CSAPASDAYGHTF. CDR3 in DNA: TGCAGTGCTCCAGCCTCGGACGCATATGGCCACACCTTC.

The gene calls are TRBV27 and TRBJ1-1; possible D gene TRBD1, 5 bases. This CDR3 is 13 amino acids long. V was cut by 8 bases and J by 0 bases, with 10 bases left in between. Germline V gives CDR1 MNHEY, CDR2 SMNVEV (reference sequence). The CDR3 nucleotides are TGTGCCAGCTACAGGTCCGTGAACACTGAAGCTTTCTTT. This gives the protein CASYRSVNTEAFF.

This chain connects TRBV5-1 to TRBJ2-5; 8 positions agree with TRBD2. The germline gives CDR1 SGHRS, CDR2 YFSETQ. V shed 0 bases, J shed 5 bases, and the junction held 3 bases outside the gene matches. This CDR3 contains 14 residues. As DNA, the CDR3 is TGCGCCAGCAGCTTGGAAGGGACTAGGGAGACCCAGTACTTC. Its translation is CASSLEGTRETQYF.

The J gene is TRBJ2-2, the V gene TRBV21-1; the D call in the table, TRBD1, was not verified against the DNA. TRBV21-1 is a listed pseudogene. The CDR3 sequence is 17 residues long. In DNA form, the CDR3 reads TGTGCCAGCAGCAAGGATCGGACAGGGGATTCTTCCGGGGAGCTGTTTTTT. Encoded protein: CASSKDRTGDSSGELFF.

This clonotype was seen a few times. The chain employs TRBV20-1 and TRBJ1-1; D gene ambiguous. CDR3 size: 14 residues. CDR1 and CDR2 (germline): DFQATT, SNEGSKA (reference sequence). Trimming stripped 2 bases from V and 0 bases from J, with 10 bases between. In nucleotides, the CDR3 is TGCAGTGCTAGATCCCCAGCGGTGAACACTGAAGCTTTCTTT. Translated, it gives CSARSPAVNTEAFF.

The table lists this clonotype with many counts. V usage is TRBV4-2 and J usage is TRBJ2-4; 7 bases fit TRBD2. Germline lookup yields CDR1 LGHNA and CDR2 YNFKEQ. V lost 0 bases and J lost 1; bases outside the gene matches: 9. The CDR3 is 18 residues long. CDR3 loop: CASSQDERGRAAKNIQYF. Here the CDR3 DNA reads TGTGCCAGCAGCCAAGATGAGCGCGGGAGAGCGGCCAAAAACATTCAGTACTTC.

The rearrangement joins TRBV20-1 to TRBJ2-4; the D gene could be TRBD1 or TRBD2 (5 bases each). Matching the DNA end better, TRBJ2-7 makes the J call doubtful. This CDR3 spans 14 amino acids. Germline CDR1 reads DFQATT; CDR2 reads SNEGSKA (reference sequence). The CDR3 is CSAPSPGRSYEQYF. The CDR3 DNA reads as TGCAGTGCTCCGAGTCCGGGGCGCTCCTACGAGCAGTACTTC.